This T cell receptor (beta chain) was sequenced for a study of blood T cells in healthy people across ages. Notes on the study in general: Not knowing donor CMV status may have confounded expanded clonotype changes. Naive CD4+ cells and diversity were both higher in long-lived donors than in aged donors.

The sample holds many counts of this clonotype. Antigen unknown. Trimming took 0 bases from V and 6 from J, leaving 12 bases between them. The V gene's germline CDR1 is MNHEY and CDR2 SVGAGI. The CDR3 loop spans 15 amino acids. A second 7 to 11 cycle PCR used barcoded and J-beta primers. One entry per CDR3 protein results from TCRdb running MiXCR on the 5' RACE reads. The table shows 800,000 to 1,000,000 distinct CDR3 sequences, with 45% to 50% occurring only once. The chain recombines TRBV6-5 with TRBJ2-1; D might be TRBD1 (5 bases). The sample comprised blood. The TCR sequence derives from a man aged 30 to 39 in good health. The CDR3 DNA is TGTGCCAGCAGTTACTCGAGCACAGGTCGCAATGAGCAGTTCTTC. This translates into CASSYSSTGRNEQFF.